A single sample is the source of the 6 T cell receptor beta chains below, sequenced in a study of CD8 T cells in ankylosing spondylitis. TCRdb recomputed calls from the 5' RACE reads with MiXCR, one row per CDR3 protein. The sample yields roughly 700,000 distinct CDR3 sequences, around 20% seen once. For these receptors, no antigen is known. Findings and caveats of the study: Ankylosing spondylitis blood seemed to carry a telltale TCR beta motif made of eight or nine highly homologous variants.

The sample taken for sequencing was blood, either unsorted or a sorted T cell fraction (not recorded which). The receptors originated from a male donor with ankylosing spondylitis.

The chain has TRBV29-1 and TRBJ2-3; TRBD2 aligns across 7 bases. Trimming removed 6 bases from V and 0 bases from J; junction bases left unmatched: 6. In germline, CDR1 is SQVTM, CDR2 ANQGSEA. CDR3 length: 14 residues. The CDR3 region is CSVAERGSTDTQYF. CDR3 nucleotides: TGCAGCGTCGCCGAGCGGGGCAGCACAGATACGCAGTATTTT.

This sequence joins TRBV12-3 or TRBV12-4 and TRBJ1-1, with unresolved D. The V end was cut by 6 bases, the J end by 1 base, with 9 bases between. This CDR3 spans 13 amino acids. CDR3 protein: CASRGDQNTEAFF. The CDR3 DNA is TGTGCCAGCAGGGGTGACCAGAACACTGAAGCTTTCTTT.

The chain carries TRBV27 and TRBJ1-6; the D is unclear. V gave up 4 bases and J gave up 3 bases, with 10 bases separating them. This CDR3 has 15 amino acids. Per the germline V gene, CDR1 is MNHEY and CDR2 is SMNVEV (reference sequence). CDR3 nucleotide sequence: TGTGCCAGCAGTTCCGTCCGGGACTATAATTCACCCCTCCACTTT. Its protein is CASSSVRDYNSPLHF.

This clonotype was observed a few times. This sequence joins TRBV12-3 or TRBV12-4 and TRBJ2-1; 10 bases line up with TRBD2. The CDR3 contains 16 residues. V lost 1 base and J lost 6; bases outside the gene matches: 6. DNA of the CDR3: TGTGCCAGCAGTTTAGTTCCTAGCGGGGGACTCAATGAGCAGTTCTTC. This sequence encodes CASSLVPSGGLNEQFF.

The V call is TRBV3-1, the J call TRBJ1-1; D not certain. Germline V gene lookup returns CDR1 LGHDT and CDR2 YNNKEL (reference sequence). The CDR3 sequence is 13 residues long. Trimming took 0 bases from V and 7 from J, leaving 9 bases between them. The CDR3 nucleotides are TGTGCCAGCAGCCAAGATTTTGGGTATGAAGCTTTCTTT. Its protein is CASSQDFGYEAFF.

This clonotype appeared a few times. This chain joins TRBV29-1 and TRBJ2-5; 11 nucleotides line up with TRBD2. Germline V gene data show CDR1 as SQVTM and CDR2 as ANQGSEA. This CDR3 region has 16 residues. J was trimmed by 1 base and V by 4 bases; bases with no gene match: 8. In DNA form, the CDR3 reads TGCAGCGTTGGGGGACTAGCGGATCCTATCCAAGAGACCCAGTACTTC. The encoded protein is CSVGGLADPIQETQYF.